This T cell receptor (beta chain) was identified in a study of blood T cell repertoires in COVID-19. Study overall: Sources were T cells, B-cell-depleted T cells, or PBMCs; the material itself was cDNA or gDNA.

This clone was observed a handful of times. Per the study methods: Reference gene primers were amplified, and this amplification served to estimate nucleated cell counts. Sequenced by immunoSEQ multiplex PCR; TCRdb stores in-frame clones only, minus some. The D gene and trimming were derived from the DNA, and the V and J assignments and clone size from that table. The data show under 350,000 clones, approximately 85% seen once. The V and J ends lost 1 base and 2 bases respectively, with 6 bases between them. CDR3 size: 15 residues. Germline V gene data show CDR1 as MGHDK and CDR2 as SYGVNS. The rearrangement joins TRBV25-1 to TRBJ2-6, with D perhaps matching TRBD2 (5 bases). Sequencing was performed on peripheral blood. The receptor's source is a woman in her seventies with acute or convalescent COVID-19. The DNA for the CDR3 is TGTGCCAGCAGTGAATGGGGAGCTGGGGCCAACGTCCTGACTTTC. Translating it yields CASSEWGAGANVLTF.